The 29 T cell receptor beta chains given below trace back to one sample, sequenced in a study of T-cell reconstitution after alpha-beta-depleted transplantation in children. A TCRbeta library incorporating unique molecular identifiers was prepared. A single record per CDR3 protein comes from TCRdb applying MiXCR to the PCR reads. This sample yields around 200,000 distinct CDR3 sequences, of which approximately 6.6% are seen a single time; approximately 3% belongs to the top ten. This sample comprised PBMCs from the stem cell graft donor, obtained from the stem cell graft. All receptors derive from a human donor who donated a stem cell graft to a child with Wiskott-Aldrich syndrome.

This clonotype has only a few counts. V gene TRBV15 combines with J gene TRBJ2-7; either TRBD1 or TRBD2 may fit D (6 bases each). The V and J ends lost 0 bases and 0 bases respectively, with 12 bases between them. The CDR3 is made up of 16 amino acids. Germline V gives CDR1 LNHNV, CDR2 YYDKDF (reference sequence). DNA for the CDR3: TGTGCCACCAGCAGAGATGGGGGGCATTCCTCCTACGAGCAGTACTTC. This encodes CATSRDGGHSSYEQYF.

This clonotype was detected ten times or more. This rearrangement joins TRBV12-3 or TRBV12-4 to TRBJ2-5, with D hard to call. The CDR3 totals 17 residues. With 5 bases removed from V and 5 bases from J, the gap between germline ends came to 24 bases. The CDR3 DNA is TGTGCCAGCAGTCCCGATATTGTTTTGAAACTGGGGGAGACCCAGTACTTC. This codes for CASSPDIVLKLGETQYF.

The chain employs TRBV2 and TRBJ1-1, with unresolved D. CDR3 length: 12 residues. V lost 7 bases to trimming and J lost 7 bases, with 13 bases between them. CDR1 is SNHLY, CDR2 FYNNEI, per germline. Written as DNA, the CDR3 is TGTGCCAGCATTCCCAACCCAGTTGAAGCTTTCTTT. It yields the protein CASIPNPVEAFF.

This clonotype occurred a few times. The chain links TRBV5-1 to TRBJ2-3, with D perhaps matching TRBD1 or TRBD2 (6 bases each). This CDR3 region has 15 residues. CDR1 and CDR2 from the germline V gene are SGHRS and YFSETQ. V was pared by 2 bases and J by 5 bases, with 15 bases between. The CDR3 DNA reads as TGCGCCAGCAGCTTAAACGGGGGCTTGGGAGATACGCAGTATTTT. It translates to CASSLNGGLGDTQYF.

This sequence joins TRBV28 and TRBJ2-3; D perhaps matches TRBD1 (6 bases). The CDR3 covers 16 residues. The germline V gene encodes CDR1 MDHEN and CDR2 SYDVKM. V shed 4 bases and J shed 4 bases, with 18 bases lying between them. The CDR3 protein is CASSSTGTPSPDTQYF. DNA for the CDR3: TGTGCCAGCAGTTCAACCGGGACACCGTCCCCAGATACGCAGTATTTT.

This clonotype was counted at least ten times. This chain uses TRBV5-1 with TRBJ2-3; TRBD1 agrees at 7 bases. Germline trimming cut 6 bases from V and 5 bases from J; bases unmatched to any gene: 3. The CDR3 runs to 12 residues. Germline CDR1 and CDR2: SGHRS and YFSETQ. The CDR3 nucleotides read TGCGCCAGCACCGACAGGGAAGATACGCAGTATTTT. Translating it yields CASTDREDTQYF.

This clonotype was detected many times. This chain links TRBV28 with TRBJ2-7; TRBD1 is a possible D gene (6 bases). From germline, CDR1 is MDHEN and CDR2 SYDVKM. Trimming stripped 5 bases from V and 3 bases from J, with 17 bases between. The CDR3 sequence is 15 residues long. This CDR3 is CASSPPRGHLYEQYF. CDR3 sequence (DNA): TGTGCCAGCAGTCCCCCACGGGGACACCTCTACGAGCAGTACTTC.

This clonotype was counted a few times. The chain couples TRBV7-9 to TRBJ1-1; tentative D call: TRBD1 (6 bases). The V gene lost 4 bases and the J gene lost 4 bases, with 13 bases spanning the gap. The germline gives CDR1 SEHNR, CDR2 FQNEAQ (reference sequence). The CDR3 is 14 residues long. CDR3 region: CASSSGGRATEAFF. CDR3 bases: TGTGCCAGCAGCTCGGGGGGCAGGGCCACTGAAGCTTTCTTT. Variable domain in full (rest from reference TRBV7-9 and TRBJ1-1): DTGVSQNPRHKITKRGQNVTFRCDPISEHNRLYWYRQTLGQGPEFLTYFQNEAQLEKSRLLSDRFSAERPKGSFSTLEIQRTEQGDSAMYLCASSSGGRATEAFFGQGTRLTVV.

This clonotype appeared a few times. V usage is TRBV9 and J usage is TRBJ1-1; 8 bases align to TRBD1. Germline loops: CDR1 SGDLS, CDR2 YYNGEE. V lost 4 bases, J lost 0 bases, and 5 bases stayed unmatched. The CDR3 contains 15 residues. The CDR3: CASSPWTGLNTEAFF. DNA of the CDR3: TGTGCCAGCAGCCCATGGACAGGGCTGAACACTGAAGCTTTCTTT.

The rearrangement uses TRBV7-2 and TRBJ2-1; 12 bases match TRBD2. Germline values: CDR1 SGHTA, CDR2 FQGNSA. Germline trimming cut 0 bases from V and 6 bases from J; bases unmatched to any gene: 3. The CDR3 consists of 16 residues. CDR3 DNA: TGTGCCAGCAGCTTAGCAGGGACTAGCGGGCTCAATGAGCAGTTCTTC. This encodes CASSLAGTSGLNEQFF. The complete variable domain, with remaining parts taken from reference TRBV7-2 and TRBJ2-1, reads GAGVSQSPSNKVTEKGKDVELRCDPISGHTALYWYRQSLGQGLEFLIYFQGNSAPDKSGLPSDRFSAERTGGSVSTLTIQRTQQEDSAVYLCASSLAGTSGLNEQFFGPGTRLTVL.

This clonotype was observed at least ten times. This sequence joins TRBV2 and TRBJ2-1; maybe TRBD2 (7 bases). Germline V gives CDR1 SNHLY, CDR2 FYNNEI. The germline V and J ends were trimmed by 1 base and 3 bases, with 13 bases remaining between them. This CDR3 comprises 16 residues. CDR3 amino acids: CASSEGGGRIYNEQFF. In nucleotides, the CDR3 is TGTGCCAGCAGTGAAGGCGGGGGCAGGATCTACAATGAGCAGTTCTTC. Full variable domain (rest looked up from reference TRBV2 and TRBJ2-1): EPEVTQTPSHQVTQMGQEVILRCVPISNHLYFYWYRQILGQKVEFLVSFYNNEISEKSEIFDDQFSVERPDGSNFTLKIRSTKLEDSAMYFCASSEGGGRIYNEQFFGPGTRLTVL.

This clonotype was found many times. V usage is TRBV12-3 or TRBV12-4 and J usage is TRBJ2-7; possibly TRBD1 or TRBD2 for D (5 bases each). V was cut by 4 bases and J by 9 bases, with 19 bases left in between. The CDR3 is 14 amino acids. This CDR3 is CASSSSRGPLGQYF. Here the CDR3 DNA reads TGTGCCAGCAGTTCCTCCCGGGGCCCGCTTGGGCAGTACTTC.

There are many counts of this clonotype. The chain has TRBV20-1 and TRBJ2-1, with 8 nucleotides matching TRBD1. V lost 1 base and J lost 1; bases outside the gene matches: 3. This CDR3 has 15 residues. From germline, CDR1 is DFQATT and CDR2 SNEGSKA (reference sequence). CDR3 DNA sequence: TGCAGTGCTAGAGCCAGGGGGCTGTCCTACAATGAGCAGTTCTTC. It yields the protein CSARARGLSYNEQFF.

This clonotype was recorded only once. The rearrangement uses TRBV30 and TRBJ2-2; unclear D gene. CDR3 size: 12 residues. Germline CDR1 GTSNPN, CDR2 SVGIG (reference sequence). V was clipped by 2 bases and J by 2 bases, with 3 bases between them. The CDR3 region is CAWSPNTGELFF. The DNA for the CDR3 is TGTGCCTGGAGTCCCAACACCGGGGAGCTGTTTTTT.

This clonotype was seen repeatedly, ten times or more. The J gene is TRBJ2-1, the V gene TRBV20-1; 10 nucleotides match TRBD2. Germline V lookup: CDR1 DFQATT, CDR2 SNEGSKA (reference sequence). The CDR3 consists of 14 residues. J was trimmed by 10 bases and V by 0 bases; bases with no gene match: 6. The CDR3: CSARDVLAGDEQFF. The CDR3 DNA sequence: TGCAGTGCTAGAGATGTGCTAGCGGGAGACGAGCAGTTCTTC.

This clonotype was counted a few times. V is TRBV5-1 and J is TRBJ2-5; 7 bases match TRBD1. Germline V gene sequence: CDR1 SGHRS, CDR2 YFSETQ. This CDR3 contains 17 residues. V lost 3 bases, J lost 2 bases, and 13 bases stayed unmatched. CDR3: CASSYMQGVKAQETQYF. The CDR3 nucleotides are TGCGCCAGCAGCTATATGCAGGGGGTTAAGGCGCAAGAGACCCAGTACTTC.

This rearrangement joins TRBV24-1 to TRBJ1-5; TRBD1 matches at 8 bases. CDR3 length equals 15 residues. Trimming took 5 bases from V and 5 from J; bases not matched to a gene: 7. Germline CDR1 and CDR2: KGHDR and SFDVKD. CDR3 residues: CATSAGGAGHQPQHF. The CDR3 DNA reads TGTGCCACCAGTGCAGGGGGCGCCGGACATCAGCCCCAGCATTTT.

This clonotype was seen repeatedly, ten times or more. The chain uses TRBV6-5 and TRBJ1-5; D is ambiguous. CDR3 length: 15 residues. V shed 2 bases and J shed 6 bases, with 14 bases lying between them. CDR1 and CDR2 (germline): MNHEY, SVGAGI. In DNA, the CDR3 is TGTGCCAGCAGTTACGATTCCAGCCTTTTTCAGCCCCAGCATTTT. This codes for CASSYDSSLFQPQHF.

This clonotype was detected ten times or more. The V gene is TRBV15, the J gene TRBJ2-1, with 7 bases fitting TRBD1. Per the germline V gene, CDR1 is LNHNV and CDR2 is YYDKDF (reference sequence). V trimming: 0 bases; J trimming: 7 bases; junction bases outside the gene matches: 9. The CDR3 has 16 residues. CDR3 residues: CATSRDSAGGGNEQFF. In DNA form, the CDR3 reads TGTGCCACCAGCAGAGATTCTGCAGGGGGTGGGAATGAGCAGTTCTTC.

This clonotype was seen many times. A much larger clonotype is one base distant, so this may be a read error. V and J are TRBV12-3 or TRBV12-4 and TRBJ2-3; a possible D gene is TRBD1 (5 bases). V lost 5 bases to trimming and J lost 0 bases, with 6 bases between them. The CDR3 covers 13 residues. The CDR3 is CASSGASTDTQYF. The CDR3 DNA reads TGTGCCAGCAGTGGGGCTAGCACAGATACGCAGTATTTT.

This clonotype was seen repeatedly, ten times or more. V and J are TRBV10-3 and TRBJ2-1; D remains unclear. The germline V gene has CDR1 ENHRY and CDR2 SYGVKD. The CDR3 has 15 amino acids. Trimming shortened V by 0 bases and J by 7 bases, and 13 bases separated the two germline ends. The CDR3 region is CAISESRHPRNEQFF. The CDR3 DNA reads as TGTGCCATCAGTGAGTCGAGACACCCAAGGAATGAGCAGTTCTTC.

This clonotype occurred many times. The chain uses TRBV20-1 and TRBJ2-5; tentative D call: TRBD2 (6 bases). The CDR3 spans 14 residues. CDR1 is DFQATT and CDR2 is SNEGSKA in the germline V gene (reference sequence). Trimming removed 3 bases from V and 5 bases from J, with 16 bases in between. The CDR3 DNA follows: TGCAGTGCTAGTTTCGGGGGAGTTCGGGAGACCCAGTACTTC. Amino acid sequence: CSASFGGVRETQYF.

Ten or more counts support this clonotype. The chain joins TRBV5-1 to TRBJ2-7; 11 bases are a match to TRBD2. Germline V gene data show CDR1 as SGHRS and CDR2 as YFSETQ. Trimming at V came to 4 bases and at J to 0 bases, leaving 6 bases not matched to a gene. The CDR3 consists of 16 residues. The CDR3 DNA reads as TGCGCCAGCAGCAGCGTAGCGGGAGGGGCCTCCTACGAGCAGTACTTC. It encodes CASSSVAGGASYEQYF.

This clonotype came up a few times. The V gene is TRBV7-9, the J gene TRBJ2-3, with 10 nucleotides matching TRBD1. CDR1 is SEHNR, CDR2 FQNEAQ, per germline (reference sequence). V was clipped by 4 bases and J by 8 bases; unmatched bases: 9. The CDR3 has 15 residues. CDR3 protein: CASSSTGGLAGTQYF. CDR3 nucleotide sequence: TGTGCCAGCAGCTCGACAGGGGGCTTGGCCGGTACGCAGTATTTT.

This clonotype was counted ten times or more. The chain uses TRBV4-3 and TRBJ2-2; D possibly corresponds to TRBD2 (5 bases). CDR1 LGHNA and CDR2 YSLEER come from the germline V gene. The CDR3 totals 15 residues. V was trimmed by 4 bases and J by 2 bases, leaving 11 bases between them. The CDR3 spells CASSRLNLNTGELFF. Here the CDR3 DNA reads TGCGCCAGCAGCCGACTAAATTTAAACACCGGGGAGCTGTTTTTT.

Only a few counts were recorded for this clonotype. The CDR3, as DNA: TGTGCCAGCAGCCAACAATGGGGACCCGCGAACACCGGGGAGCTGTTTTTT. This sequence encodes CASSQQWGPANTGELFF. The rearrangement links TRBV11-2 to TRBJ2-2; D may match TRBD1 or TRBD2 (5 bases each). From germline, CDR1 is SGHAT and CDR2 FQNNGV. This CDR3 comprises 17 residues. Trimming stripped 5 bases from V and 0 bases from J, with 16 bases between.

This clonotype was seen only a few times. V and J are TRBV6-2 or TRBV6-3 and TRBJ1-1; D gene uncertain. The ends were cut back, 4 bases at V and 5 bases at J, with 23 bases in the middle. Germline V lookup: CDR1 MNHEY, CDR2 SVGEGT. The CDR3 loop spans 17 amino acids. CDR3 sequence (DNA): TGTGCCAGCAGTTTACCTTGGGGAGGGTCTCTTAGGACTGAAGCTTTCTTT. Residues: CASSLPWGGSLRTEAFF.

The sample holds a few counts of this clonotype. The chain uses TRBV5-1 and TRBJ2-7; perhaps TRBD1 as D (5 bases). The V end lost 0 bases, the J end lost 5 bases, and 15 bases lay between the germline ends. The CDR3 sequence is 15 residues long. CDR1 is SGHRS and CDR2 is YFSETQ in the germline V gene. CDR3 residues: CASSLVTAVGNEQYF. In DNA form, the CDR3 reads TGCGCCAGCAGCTTGGTGACAGCCGTGGGGAACGAGCAGTACTTC.

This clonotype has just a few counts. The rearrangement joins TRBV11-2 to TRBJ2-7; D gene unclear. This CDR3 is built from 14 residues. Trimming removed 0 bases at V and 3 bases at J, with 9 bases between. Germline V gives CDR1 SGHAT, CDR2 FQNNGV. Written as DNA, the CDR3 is TGTGCCAGCAGCTTAGATCCGACATTCTACGAGCAGTACTTC. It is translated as CASSLDPTFYEQYF.